Shown below are 5 T cell receptor beta chains from a single sample sequenced in a study of T cell clonality in common variable immunodeficiency. Their cognate antigens are unknown. TCRdb keeps only in-frame clones here, not all; method: immunoSEQ multiplex PCR. The specimen has about 19,000 clones, none found just once. General observations from the study: Common variable immunodeficiency TCR beta sequences reportedly had fewer deletions and N-nucleotide insertions.

The sequencing sample was made of peripheral blood mononuclear cells. These receptors originate from a human donor with common variable immunodeficiency.

This clone was recorded many times. The CDR3 is cut off 3 residues early in the read; its end comes from the germline J gene. This chain links TRBV4-2 with TRBJ1-2, with D perhaps TRBD1 (6 bases). The CDR3 runs to 19 residues. CDR1 and CDR2 from the germline V gene are LGHNA and YNFKEQ. V dropped 3 bases and J dropped 1 base, with 24 bases sitting between them. This CDR3 is CASSQMTGSAPPSNYGYTF. The covered CDR3 bases are TGTGCCAGCAGCCAGATGACAGGATCCGCACCTCCCAGTAACTATGGC.

This clone has ten or more counts. From the germline J gene comes the end of the CDR3, since the read stops 3 residues before it. The chain links TRBV5-1 to TRBJ2-5, with 8 bases matching TRBD1. There are 15 residues in the CDR3. Germline V lookup: CDR1 SGHRS, CDR2 YFSETQ. V shed 0 bases and J 4 bases; nucleotides not matched to a gene: 5. Here the CDR3 reads CASSLAGQVSETQYF. CDR3 DNA, as far as it was read: TGCGCCAGCAGCTTGGCGGGACAGGTTTCAGAGACC.

This clone is labeled medium-sized. The CDR3 is cut off 3 residues early in the read; its end comes from the germline J gene. The V gene is TRBV20-1, the J gene TRBJ1-5; D is unclear. Germline CDR1 is DFQATT and CDR2 is SNEGSKA (reference sequence). Trimming cost V 0 bases and J 6 bases, with 6 bases left between them. This CDR3 is 12 amino acids long. CDR3 bases read: TGCAGTGCTAGAGATCCAGGTCAGCCC. Its protein product is CSARDPGQP. In full, the CDR3 is CSARDPGQPQHF.

This clone was seen many times. The sequence runs out 3 residues before the end of the CDR3; the remainder is reconstructed from the germline J gene. The chain uses TRBV6-2 or TRBV6-3 and TRBJ2-3; no firm D call. The CDR3 covers 15 residues. Germline CDR1 is MNHEY and CDR2 is SVGEGT. The ends were cut back, 6 bases at V and 2 bases at J, with 15 bases in the middle. CDR3 DNA (partial): TGTGCCAGCAGCCCCCACATTTCTTACACAGATACG. Encoded protein: CASSPHISYTDT. The complete CDR3 protein is CASSPHISYTDTQYF.

As concerns this clone: The read terminates 3 residues before the CDR3 end, so the remaining end is supplied by the germline J gene. The V gene is TRBV7-2, the J gene TRBJ2-1, with TRBD1 identical over 9 bases. V lost 0 bases, J lost 0 bases, and 3 bases stayed unmatched. The CDR3 consists of 17 residues. Looked up from germline, CDR1 is SGHTA and CDR2 is FQGNSA. CDR3 DNA (partial): TGTGCCAGCAGCTTAGCCGGACAGGGGAGCTCCTACAATGAG. Translating gives CASSLAGQGSSYNE. The whole CDR3 sequence is CASSLAGQGSSYNEQFF.